This T cell receptor (beta chain) is from a study of T cells after yellow fever vaccination. The overall study: Preparation used SMART-Seq v4 Ultra Low Input for the low-cell-number fractions.

Points from the study as a whole: Post-booster reappearance was seen for most primary-vaccination clones (just under 97% CD4, 85% to 90% CD8).

Turning to this clonotype: Antigen unknown. Mismatch with germline at one junction end may stem from a read error.

The TCR cDNA carried a universal primer site and UMIs from 5'RACE template switching. TCRdb ran MiXCR on the 5' RACE reads and lists one entry per CDR3 protein. The sample lists 510,000 or so distinct CDR3 sequences, 15% to 20% occurring once. Looked up from germline, CDR1 is SGHTA and CDR2 is FQGNSA. The CDR3 consists of 16 residues. The TCR originated in a man aged 25 to 40 who received the YFV17D yellow fever vaccine. The chain uses TRBV7-2 and TRBJ2-5; D is unresolved. The sequencing here drew on PBMCs, taken 15 days after the yellow fever booster vaccination. The CDR3 DNA reads as TGTGCCAGCAGCTTAACTTCCGGGCAGTTCCAAGGGACCCAGTACTTC. Amino acid sequence: CASSLTSGQFQGTQYF.